A selection of T cell receptor beta chains follows, all from one sample in a study of vaccination and CD4 T cells after COVID-19. No antigen has been assigned to these receptors. One entry per CDR3 protein results from TCRdb running MiXCR on the PCR reads. The table has 15,000 to 20,000 distinct CDR3 sequences, 40% seen once. Specimen: CD4+ T cells from blood, cultured in vitro. Receptor source: a human donor who had recovered from COVID-19. The CDR3 runs from the conserved cysteine through the conserved F or W. The D gene is left open where the match is weak. The size field is filled for only some rows; it gives once, few, many or a size class.

j_call,clone_size,d_call,v_call,cdr3_aa,cdr3_nt
TRBJ2-1,few,-,TRBV28,CASSFGSMDNEQFF,TGTGCCAGCAGTTTCGGCAGTATGGACAATGAGCAGTTCTTC
TRBJ1-5,-,-,TRBV21-1,CASSNGDREGGNQPQHF,TGTGCCAGCAGCAATGGGGACAGGGAAGGTGGCAATCAGCCCCAGCATTTT
TRBJ2-7,-,-,TRBV6-1,CASSELYSSYEQYF,TGTGCCAGCAGTGAACTTTACAGTTCCTACGAGCAGTACTTC
TRBJ2-1,-,TRBD1,TRBV7-9,CASSPIRGQSIYNEQFF,TGTGCCAGCAGCCCCATCAGGGGACAGTCGATATACAATGAGCAGTTCTTC
TRBJ2-7,once,-,TRBV3-1,CASSQGGPGGQYF,TGTGCCAGCAGCCAAGGGGGCCCCGGGGGGCAGTACTTC
TRBJ2-7,-,TRBD1,TRBV20-1,CSATRRTGPFLF,TGCAGTGCTACCCGAAGGACAGGGCCTTTCCTGTTC
TRBJ2-5,-,-,TRBV18,CASSPRGFREETQYF,TGTGCCAGCTCACCCAGGGGTTTTAGGGAAGAGACCCAGTACTTC
TRBJ2-2,few,TRBD2,TRBV7-2,CASSGLAGWAGELFF,TGTGCCAGCAGCGGGCTAGCGGGGTGGGCCGGGGAGCTGTTTTTT
TRBJ2-1,-,TRBD2,TRBV4-3,CASSQGIGAGGIRRLF,TGCGCCAGCAGCCAAGGTATAGGAGCGGGAGGTATCAGAAGGCTCTTC
TRBJ1-1,-,-,TRBV6-1,CASSEAVTVNTEAFF,TGTGCCAGCAGTGAAGCCGTGACAGTTAACACTGAAGCTTTCTTT
TRBJ2-1,-,-,TRBV7-3,CASSSGPEGTNEQFF,TGTGCCAGCAGCTCGGGACCAGAGGGAACCAATGAGCAGTTCTTC
TRBJ2-5,few,-,TRBV20-1,CSARRVQETQYF,TGCAGTGCTAGGAGAGTCCAAGAGACCCAGTACTTC
TRBJ2-3,-,-,TRBV20-1,CSALTDTQYF,TGCAGTGCCCTCACAGATACGCAGTATTTT
TRBJ2-2,-,TRBD2,TRBV6-1,CASSILAGASGGELFF,TGTGCCAGCAGTATCCTAGCGGGAGCAAGCGGAGGGGAGCTGTTTTTT
TRBJ2-1,-,-,TRBV27,CASSFSRGVEQFF,TGTGCCAGCAGTTTTTCGAGGGGAGTCGAGCAGTTCTTC
TRBJ2-7,-,TRBD2,TRBV20-1,CSATGLAGVREQYF,TGCAGTGCTACGGGACTAGCGGGAGTGAGGGAGCAGTACTTC
TRBJ2-5,-,-,TRBV5-4,CASSLGQRLQETQYF,TGTGCCAGCAGCTTGGGACAACGCTTACAAGAGACCCAGTACTTC
TRBJ2-3,-,-,TRBV5-5,CASSFRTGLSTDTQYF,TGTGCCAGCAGCTTTAGGACCGGCCTAAGCACAGATACGCAGTATTTT
TRBJ2-3,-,-,TRBV20-1,CSGVSTDTQYF,TGCAGTGGGGTTAGCACAGATACGCAGTATTTT
TRBJ2-1,-,TRBD2,TRBV7-2,CASSRGTSGRNEQFF,TGTGCCAGCAGCAGAGGGACTAGCGGACGTAATGAGCAGTTCTTC
TRBJ2-1,-,-,TRBV20-1,CSAEAAGRSYNEQFF,TGCAGTGCAGAAGCTGCGGGCCGCTCCTACAATGAGCAGTTCTTC
TRBJ2-3,few,-,TRBV27,CASTEGSSTDTQYF,TGTGCCAGCACGGAGGGCTCTAGCACAGATACGCAGTATTTT
TRBJ2-1,-,-,TRBV24-1,CATSENSATGNEQFF,TGTGCCACCAGTGAGAACTCGGCGACCGGGAATGAGCAGTTCTTC
TRBJ2-2,-,-,TRBV12-3/TRBV12-4,CASSSQDRNTGELFF,TGTGCCAGCAGTTCCCAGGACAGGAACACCGGGGAGCTGTTTTTT
TRBJ1-1,-,-,TRBV19,CASSMNQGENTEAFF,TGTGCCAGTAGTATGAATCAGGGAGAGAACACTGAAGCTTTCTTT
TRBJ2-3,few,TRBD2,TRBV20-1,CRVGLAAGPDTQYF,TGCAGGGTGGGGCTAGCGGCGGGCCCAGATACGCAGTATTTT